This T cell receptor (beta chain) was sequenced in a study of blood T cell repertoires in COVID-19. Overall study: The United States, Italy and Spain were the sources of the acute and convalescent COVID-19 samples. T cells, B-cell-depleted T cells, or PBMCs provided the cDNA or gDNA that served as material.

As processed by the authors: Amplified reference gene primers provided the basis for estimating nucleated cell counts. Clones were read by immunoSEQ multiplex PCR, and TCRdb kept only the in-frame ones, dropping some. That table furnishes V, J and clone size, whereas the DNA furnished D and trimming. The sample comprises under 200,000 clones, roughly 85% of which are singletons, and about 4.9% rests with the top ten. Germline V gives CDR1 LNHDA, CDR2 SQIVND (reference sequence). After removal of 4 bases from V and 3 bases from J, the junction contained 6 bases not matched to a gene. The CDR3 contains 14 residues.

This chain uses TRBV19 with TRBJ2-7; 7 nucleotides agree with TRBD2. The receptor was isolated from a woman aged 30 to 39 with acute or convalescent COVID-19. Sequencing was done on a sample of peripheral blood. CDR3 coding DNA: TGTGCCAGTAGTACGGGAGGATACGTCTACGAGCAGTACTTC. This codes for CASSTGGYVYEQYF.